Each of the 2 T cell receptor beta chains below was sequenced from the same sample in a study of CD8+ T cells in alopecia areata. Reverse transcribed after extraction, RNA yielded cDNA as the sequencing template. Here immunoSEQ multiplex PCR was the method, and the copy in TCRdb shows in-frame clones only, minus some. The sample comprises fewer than 250,000 clones, 64% of which are singletons, and roughly 4.2% rests with the top ten. The treatment: oral pan-JAK inhibitor, 5-10 mg twice daily. The specimen comprised CD4+ T cells sorted from blood, sampled at week 4, from a patient treated with tofacitinib. The origin of the receptors is a human donor with alopecia areata.

The chain links TRBV7-2 to TRBJ1-2; 7 positions agree with TRBD1. J gave up 4 bases and V 1 base, and 12 bases lay outside the gene matches. This CDR3 is 17 amino acids long. Germline values: CDR1 SGHTA, CDR2 FQGNSA. The CDR3 bases are TGTGCCAGCAGCTTAGATGGCCAGACAGGGAGCGGCTATGGCTACACCTTC. This encodes CASSLDGQTGSGYGYTF.

The CDR3 DNA reads as TGTGCCACCAGCAGGGGACAGGGCCAGGGGGAGCAGTACTTC. Translating it yields CATSRGQGQGEQYF. This chain joins TRBV15 and TRBJ2-7, with TRBD1 matching 9 bases. V lost 3 bases, J lost 7 bases, and 7 bases stayed unmatched. From germline, CDR1 is LNHNV and CDR2 YYDKDF (reference sequence). This CDR3 is 14 amino acids long.